Below, 12 T cell receptor beta chains from the same sample are listed, as sequenced in a study of blood T cell repertoires in COVID-19. Method: immunoSEQ multiplex PCR; TCRdb's copy keeps in-frame clones and lacks some. The table records under 200,000 clones, approximately 80% of them present only once. The sequencing sample was made of peripheral blood. The receptors originated from a human donor in a cohort sampled during active COVID-19.

The V and J genes are TRBV19 and TRBJ2-2; the D gene is possibly TRBD1 (5 bases). The length of the CDR3 is 15 residues. The V gene lost 3 bases and the J gene lost 0 bases, with 8 bases spanning the gap. CDR1 is LNHDA and CDR2 is SQIVND in the germline V gene (reference sequence). In nucleotides, the CDR3 is TGTGCCAGTAGTATGGGGCACTCGAACACCGGGGAGCTGTTTTTT. Residues: CASSMGHSNTGELFF.

J is TRBJ1-5 and V is TRBV18; 9 nucleotides agree with TRBD1. The V segment lost 3 bases and the J segment 4 bases; nucleotides outside the gene matches: 4. The germline V gene encodes CDR1 KGHSH and CDR2 LQKENI. This CDR3 is built from 15 residues. CDR3 loop: CASSPDRGRNQPQHF. CDR3 coding DNA: TGTGCCAGCTCACCGGACAGGGGAAGGAATCAGCCCCAGCATTTT. The variable domain in full, with the rest retrieved from reference TRBV18 and TRBJ1-5, is NAGVMQNPRHLVRRRGQEARLRCSPMKGHSHVYWYRQLPEEGLKFMVYLQKENIIDESGMPKERFSAEFPKEGPSILRIQQVVRGDSAAYFCASSPDRGRNQPQHFGDGTRLSIL.

This clone has a handful of counts. The J gene is TRBJ1-2, the V gene TRBV7-2, with D perhaps TRBD1 (6 bases). The germline V and J ends were trimmed by 2 bases and 4 bases, with 14 bases remaining between them. This CDR3 has 15 amino acids. CDR1 SGHTA and CDR2 FQGNSA come from the germline V gene. CDR3 in DNA: TGTGCCAGCAGCTTAACCCTTCAACAGGGCTATGGCTACACCTTC. This sequence encodes CASSLTLQQGYGYTF.

The chain is built from TRBV3-1 (or the pseudogene TRBV3-2) and TRBJ1-1, with 8 bases lining up with TRBD1. CDR1 LGHDT and CDR2 YNNKEL come from the germline V gene (reference sequence). The CDR3 runs to 15 residues. The V gene end was trimmed by 0 bases and the J gene end by 4 bases; junction bases not matched to a gene: 4. This CDR3 reads CASSQDAQGGTEAFF. CDR3 in DNA: TGTGCCAGCAGCCAAGATGCACAGGGGGGCACTGAAGCTTTCTTT.

The chain has TRBV5-1 and TRBJ1-5; 8 nucleotides align to TRBD1. The junction had 9 bases not matched to a gene; V was cut back by 4 bases and J by 9 bases. The CDR3 is 14 amino acids. Germline-derived CDR1 and CDR2 are SGHRS and YFSETQ. Written as DNA, the CDR3 is TGCGCCAGCAGCCCGGACAGGGAGGGGGGGCCCCAGCATTTT. Residues: CASSPDREGGPQHF.

This clone was found once. The chain carries TRBV9 and TRBJ2-6; 7 bases are a match to TRBD1. J was trimmed by 2 bases and V by 4 bases; bases with no gene match: 3. This CDR3 has 15 amino acids. Germline lookup yields CDR1 SGDLS and CDR2 YYNGEE. This CDR3 is CASSLDRAGANVLTF. The CDR3 DNA is TGTGCCAGCAGCCTAGACAGGGCTGGGGCCAACGTCCTGACTTTC. The full variable domain, completed using reference TRBV9 and TRBJ2-6, is DSGVTQTPKHLITATGQRVTLRCSPRSGDLSVYWYQQSLDQGLQFLIQYYNGEERAKGNILERFSAQQFPDLHSELNLSSLELGDSALYFCASSLDRAGANVLTFGAGSRLTVL.

The chain couples TRBV7-9 to TRBJ2-1; TRBD2 matches at 9 bases. The CDR3 is made up of 15 amino acids. V shed 6 bases, J shed 6 bases, and the junction held 9 bases outside the gene matches. Germline CDR1 reads SEHNR; CDR2 reads FQNEAQ (reference sequence). The DNA for the CDR3 is TGTGCCAGCAGTTTACTAGCGGGTCCCCTCAATGAGCAGTTCTTC. Residues: CASSLLAGPLNEQFF.

The rearrangement joins TRBV5-1 to TRBJ1-4; 7 nucleotides align to TRBD1. Germline V gene data show CDR1 as SGHRS and CDR2 as YFSETQ. This CDR3 is 14 amino acids long. Trimming at V came to 3 bases and at J to 5 bases, leaving 4 bases not matched to a gene. The CDR3 loop is CASSSTGSNEKLFF. CDR3 coding DNA: TGCGCCAGCAGCTCGACAGGGTCAAATGAAAAACTGTTTTTT.

The rearrangement joins TRBV5-6 to TRBJ2-7, with 7 bases that match TRBD1. The CDR3 totals 15 residues. From germline, CDR1 is SGHDT and CDR2 YYEEEE. The V gene end was trimmed by 3 bases and the J gene end by 1 base; junction bases not matched to a gene: 7. The CDR3, as DNA: TGTGCCAGCAGCTCCTTAAGGACAGGATCCTACGAGCAGTACTTC. Protein product: CASSSLRTGSYEQYF.

The chain recombines TRBV2 with TRBJ1-1, with D possibly TRBD1 on 6 matching bases. This CDR3 has 13 residues. CDR1 and CDR2 from the germline V gene are SNHLY and FYNNEI. Between the trimmed V and J ends, which lost 3 bases and 4 bases, there was a span of 9 bases. The CDR3 is CASSEATGTEAFF. As DNA, the CDR3 is TGTGCCAGCAGTGAGGCGACAGGCACTGAAGCTTTCTTT.

Of note for this clone: Additional DNA sequences in this sample encode the identical CDR3. The V call is TRBV28, the J call TRBJ2-7, with TRBD1 identical over 9 bases. Germline V gene data show CDR1 as MDHEN and CDR2 as SYDVKM. CDR3 length equals 13 residues. V lost 4 bases and J lost 4; bases outside the gene matches: 2. CDR3 protein: CASSSGQGYEQYF. CDR3 nucleotides: TGTGCCAGCAGTTCCGGACAGGGGTACGAGCAGTACTTC.

V and J are TRBV3-1 (or the pseudogene TRBV3-2) and TRBJ1-1; 12 bases line up with TRBD1. The CDR3 has 14 residues. Germline assignment: CDR1 LGHDT and CDR2 YNNKEL (reference sequence). With V trimmed by 8 bases and J by 7 bases, 8 bases remained unmatched. DNA for the CDR3: TGTGCCAGCGGGGGGACAGGGGGCGATATTGAAGCTTTCTTT. Residues: CASGGTGGDIEAFF.